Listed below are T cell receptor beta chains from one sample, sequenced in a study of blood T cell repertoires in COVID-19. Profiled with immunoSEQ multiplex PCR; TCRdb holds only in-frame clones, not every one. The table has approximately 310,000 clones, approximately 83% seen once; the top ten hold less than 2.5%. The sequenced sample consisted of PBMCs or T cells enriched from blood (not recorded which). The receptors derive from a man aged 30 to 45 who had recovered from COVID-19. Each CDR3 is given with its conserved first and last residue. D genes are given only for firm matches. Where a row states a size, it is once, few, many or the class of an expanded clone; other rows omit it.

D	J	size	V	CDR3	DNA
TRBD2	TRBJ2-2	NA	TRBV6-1	CASSARYGGAGGELFF	TGTGCCAGCAGTGCACGATACGGGGGGGCCGGCGGGGAGCTGTTTTTT
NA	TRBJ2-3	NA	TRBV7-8	CASVALVNTDTQYF	TGTGCCAGCGTCGCCTTAGTAAACACAGATACGCAGTATTTT
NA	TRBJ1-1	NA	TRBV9	CASSVSGGGPNTEAFF	TGTGCCAGCAGCGTATCGGGGGGCGGTCCGAACACTGAAGCTTTCTTT
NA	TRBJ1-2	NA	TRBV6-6	CASSSDPYGYTF	TGTGCCAGCAGTAGCGACCCCTATGGCTACACCTTC
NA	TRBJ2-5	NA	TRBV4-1	CASSQDRLAQETQYF	TGCGCCAGCAGCCAAGATCGGCTAGCTCAAGAGACCCAGTACTTC
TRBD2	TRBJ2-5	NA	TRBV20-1	CSASSGGEPQETQYF	TGCAGTGCTAGTAGCGGGGGGGAGCCCCAAGAGACCCAGTACTTC
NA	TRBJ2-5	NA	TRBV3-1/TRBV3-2	CASSPSRGSEYF	TGTGCCAGCAGCCCGAGTCGGGGATCGGAGTACTTC
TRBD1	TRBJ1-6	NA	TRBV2	CASGTGRSPLHF	TGTGCCAGTGGGACAGGGAGATCACCCCTCCACTTT
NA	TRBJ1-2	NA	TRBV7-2	CASSTGLNRGYGYTF	TGTGCCAGCAGCACAGGGCTGAATCGTGGCTATGGCTACACCTTC
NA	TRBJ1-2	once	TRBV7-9	CASSLVVWQGLGYTF	TGTGCCAGCAGCTTAGTAGTTTGGCAGGGACTAGGCTACACCTTC
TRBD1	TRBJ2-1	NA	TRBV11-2	CASSIGPGTGGGEQFF	TGTGCCAGCAGCATAGGGCCCGGGACAGGGGGCGGTGAGCAGTTCTTC
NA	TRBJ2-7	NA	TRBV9	CASSTPWGDEQYF	TGTGCCAGCAGCACCCCCTGGGGCGACGAGCAGTACTTC
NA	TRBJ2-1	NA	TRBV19	CASSQAAGAMYNEQFF	TGTGCCAGTAGCCAAGCGGCAGGGGCCATGTACAATGAGCAGTTCTTC
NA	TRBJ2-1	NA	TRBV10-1	CASSEDRGQGRNEQFF	TGCGCCAGCAGTGAGGATAGGGGGCAGGGGAGGAATGAGCAGTTCTTC
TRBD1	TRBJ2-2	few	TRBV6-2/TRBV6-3	CASSRTGRNTGELFF	TGTGCCAGCAGTAGGACAGGGAGGAACACCGGGGAGCTGTTTTTT
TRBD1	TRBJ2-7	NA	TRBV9	CASSLGTGGSVSYEQYF	TGTGCCAGCAGCTTAGGGACAGGTGGGTCTGTCTCCTACGAGCAGTACTTC
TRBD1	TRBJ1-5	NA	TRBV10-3	CASSRTGNLQPQHF	TGTGCCAGCTCCAGGACAGGGAATTTGCAGCCCCAGCATTTT
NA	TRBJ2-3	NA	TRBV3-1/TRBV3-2	CASSHPSSSDGTDTQYF	TGTGCCAGCAGCCATCCCTCTTCAAGCGATGGCACAGATACGCAGTATTTT
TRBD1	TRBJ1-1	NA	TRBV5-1	CASSRTTGANTEAFF	TGCGCCAGCAGCAGAACGACAGGGGCAAACACTGAAGCTTTCTTT
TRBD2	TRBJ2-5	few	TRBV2	CASTRTSGGVQETQYF	TGTGCCAGCACGAGGACTAGCGGGGGTGTCCAAGAGACCCAGTACTTC
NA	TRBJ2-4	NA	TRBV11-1	CASSSGVAKNIQYF	TGTGCCAGCAGCTCCGGGGTAGCCAAAAACATTCAGTACTTC
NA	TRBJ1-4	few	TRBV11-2	CASSPGGRQKLFF	TGTGCCAGCAGCCCGGGGGGGAGACAAAAACTGTTTTTT
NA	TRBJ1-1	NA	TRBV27	CASRVTWGLNTEAFF	TGTGCCAGCAGGGTGACGTGGGGGCTGAACACTGAAGCTTTCTTT
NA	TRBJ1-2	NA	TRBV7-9	CASSPTSGDYGYTF	TGTGCCAGCAGCCCTACCTCAGGGGACTATGGCTACACCTTC
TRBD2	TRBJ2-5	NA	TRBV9	CASSISRGGQETQYF	TGTGCCAGCAGCATATCGCGGGGGGGCCAAGAGACCCAGTACTTC
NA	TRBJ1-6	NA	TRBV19	CASSTGQYNSPLHF	TGTGCCAGTAGTACAGGACAATATAATTCACCCCTCCACTTT
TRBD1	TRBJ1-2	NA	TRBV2	CASRKKWWTGGGPILIYGYTF	TGTGCCAGCAGGAAAAAATGGTGGACAGGGGGCGGCCCAATATTGATCTATGGCTACACCTTC
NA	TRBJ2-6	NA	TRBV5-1	CASSLGGGSGANVLTF	TGCGCCAGCAGCTTGGGGGGCGGCTCTGGGGCCAACGTCCTGACTTTC